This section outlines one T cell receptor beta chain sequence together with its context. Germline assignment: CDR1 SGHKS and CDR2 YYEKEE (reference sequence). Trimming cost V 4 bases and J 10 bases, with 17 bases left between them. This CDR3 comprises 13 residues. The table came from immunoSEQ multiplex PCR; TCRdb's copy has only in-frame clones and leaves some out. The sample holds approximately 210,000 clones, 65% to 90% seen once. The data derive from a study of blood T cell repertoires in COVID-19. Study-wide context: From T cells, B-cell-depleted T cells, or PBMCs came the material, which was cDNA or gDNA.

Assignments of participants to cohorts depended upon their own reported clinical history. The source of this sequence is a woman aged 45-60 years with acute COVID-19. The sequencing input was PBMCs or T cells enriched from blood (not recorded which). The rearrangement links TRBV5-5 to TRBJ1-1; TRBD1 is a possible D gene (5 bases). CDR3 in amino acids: CASSPRPGFSAFF. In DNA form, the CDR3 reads TGTGCCAGCAGCCCACGCCCAGGGTTTTCAGCTTTCTTT.